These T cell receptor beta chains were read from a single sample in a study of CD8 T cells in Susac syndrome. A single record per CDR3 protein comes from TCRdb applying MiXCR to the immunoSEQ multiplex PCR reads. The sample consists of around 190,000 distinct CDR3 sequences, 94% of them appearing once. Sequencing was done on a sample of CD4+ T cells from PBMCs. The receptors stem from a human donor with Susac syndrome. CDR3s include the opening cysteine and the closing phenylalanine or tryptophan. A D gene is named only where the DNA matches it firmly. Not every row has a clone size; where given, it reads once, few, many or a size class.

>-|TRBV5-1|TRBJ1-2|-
TGCGCCAGCAGCTTGGAACAGGGTTGGGGCTACACCTTC
CASSLEQGWGYTF
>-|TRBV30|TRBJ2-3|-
TGTGCCTGGAGTGTGGGGCGTAGGAGCGCGCAGTATTTT
CAWSVGRRSAQYF
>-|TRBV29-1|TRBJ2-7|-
TGCAGCGTTGTTCGGGACATCTACTCCTACGAGCAGTACTTC
CSVVRDIYSYEQYF
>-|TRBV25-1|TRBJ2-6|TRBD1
TGTGCCAGCAGCGACAGGGGAGGCTCTGGGGCCAACGTCCTGACTTTC
CASSDRGGSGANVLTF
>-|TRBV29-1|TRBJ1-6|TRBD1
TGCAGCGTTGGTCAAGGGGGCAATTCACCCCTCCACTTT
CSVGQGGNSPLHF
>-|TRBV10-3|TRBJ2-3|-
TGTGCCATCAGTGAGCCCTTGTCAGATACGCAGTATTTT
CAISEPLSDTQYF
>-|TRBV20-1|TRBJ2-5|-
TGCAGTGCTAGACGAGAGGACAGAGAGACCCAGTACTTC
CSARREDRETQYF
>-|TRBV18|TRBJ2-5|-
TGTGCCAGCTCACCACCTGTGAGAAGTTTGGAGACCCAGTACTTC
CASSPPVRSLETQYF
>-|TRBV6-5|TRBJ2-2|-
TGTGCCAGCCAACCGGGCCCCACCGGGGAGCTGTTTTTT
CASQPGPTGELFF
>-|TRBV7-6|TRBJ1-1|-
TGTGCCAGCAGCTCCGGGACGGGGGGTCCTGAAGCTTTCTTT
CASSSGTGGPEAFF
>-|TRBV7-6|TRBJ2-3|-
TGTGCCAGCAGCTTAGGGGTGGCAGGGGGAGGTCCAGATACGCAGTATTTT
CASSLGVAGGGPDTQYF
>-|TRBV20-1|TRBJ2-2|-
TGCAGTGCTAGAAAGGGGGGGAACACCGGGGAGCTGTTTTTT
CSARKGGNTGELFF
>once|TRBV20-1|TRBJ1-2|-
TGCAGTGCTAGGTCCCAGGTGCTGCCATGGGGCTACACCTTC
CSARSQVLPWGYTF
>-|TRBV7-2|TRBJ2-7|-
TGTGCCAGCAGCTTGTCCTGGGGAGAGCAGTACTTC
CASSLSWGEQYF
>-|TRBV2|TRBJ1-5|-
TGTGCCAGCAGGAGGGGGAATCAGCCCCAGCATTTT
CASRRGNQPQHF
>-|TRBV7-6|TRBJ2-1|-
TGTGCCAGCAGCTTAGCGCCCAATGAGCAGTTCTTC
CASSLAPNEQFF
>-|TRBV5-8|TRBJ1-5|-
TGTGCCAGCAGCTCGACGGACGGTGACAATCAGCCCCAGCATTTT
CASSSTDGDNQPQHF
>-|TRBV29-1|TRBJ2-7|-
TGCAGCGTTGATGCGGGGGCCTCGTCCTACGAGCAGTACTTC
CSVDAGASSYEQYF
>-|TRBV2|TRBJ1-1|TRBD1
TGTGCCAGCAGTGTAGGGACAGGCGGCCCCGTGGCTTTCTTT
CASSVGTGGPVAFF
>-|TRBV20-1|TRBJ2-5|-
TGCAGTGCTAGAGACGGCAGGAGGCGAGAGACCCAGTACTTC
CSARDGRRRETQYF
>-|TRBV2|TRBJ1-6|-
TGTGCCAGCAGGGACCCACCAAACACAGTGTACCGCTTT
CASRDPPNTVYRF
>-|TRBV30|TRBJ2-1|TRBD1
TGTGCCTGGAGCCCCGACAGGGTGGGCGATGAGCAGTTCTTC
CAWSPDRVGDEQFF
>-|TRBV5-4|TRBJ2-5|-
TGTGCCAGCAGCTTGGCCCAGGGCAAGTCCTACGGGACCCAGTACTTC
CASSLAQGKSYGTQYF
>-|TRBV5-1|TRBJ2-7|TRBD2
TGCGCCAGCCGTAGGACTAGCGGGACCTACGAGCAGTACTTC
CASRRTSGTYEQYF
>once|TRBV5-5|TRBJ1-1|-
TGTGCCAGCAGCTTAGGGATAGGGACGACTGAAGCTTTCTTT
CASSLGIGTTEAFF